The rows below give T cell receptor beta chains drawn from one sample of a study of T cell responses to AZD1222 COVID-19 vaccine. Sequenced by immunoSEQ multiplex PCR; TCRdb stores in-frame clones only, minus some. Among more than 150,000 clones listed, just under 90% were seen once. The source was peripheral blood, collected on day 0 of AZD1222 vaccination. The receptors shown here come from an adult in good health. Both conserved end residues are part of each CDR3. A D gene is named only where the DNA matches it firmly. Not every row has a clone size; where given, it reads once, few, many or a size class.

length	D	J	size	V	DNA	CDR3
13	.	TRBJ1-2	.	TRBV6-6	TGTGCCAGCAGCCAGGGACCGAGCTATGGCTACACCTTC	CASSQGPSYGYTF
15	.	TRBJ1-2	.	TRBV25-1	TGTGCCAGCAGTGAATACGGGGTCCTCGAGAGGGGCTACACCTTC	CASSEYGVLERGYTF
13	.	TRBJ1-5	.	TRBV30	TGTGCCTGGGAGGGGGGCAGGGATCAGCCCCAGCATTTT	CAWEGGRDQPQHF
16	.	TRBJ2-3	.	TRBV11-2	TGTGCCAGCAGCCGGGCGGGGCGAATAGCCACAGATACGCAGTATTTT	CASSRAGRIATDTQYF
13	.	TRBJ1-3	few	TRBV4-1	TGCGCCAGCAGCCCCGTCTCTGGAAACACCATATATTTT	CASSPVSGNTIYF
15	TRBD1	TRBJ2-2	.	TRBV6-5	TGTGCCAGCAGAATACACGGACAGGTCACCGGGGAGCTGTTTTTT	CASRIHGQVTGELFF
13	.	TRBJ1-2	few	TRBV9	TGTGCCAGCAGCGTAGGGGGGGACTATGGCTACACCTTC	CASSVGGDYGYTF
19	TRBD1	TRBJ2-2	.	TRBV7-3	TGTGCCAGCAGCCCCGGGCCCCACCGGGACAGAAAGAACACCGGGGAGCTGTTTTTT	CASSPGPHRDRKNTGELFF
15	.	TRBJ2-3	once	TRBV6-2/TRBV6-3	TGTGCCAGCAGTTACTTTCAGCTTCCCACAGATACGCAGTATTTT	CASSYFQLPTDTQYF
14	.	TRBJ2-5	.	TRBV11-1	TGTGCCAGCAGCTTAGAGACCGGCGGAGAGACCCAGTACTTC	CASSLETGGETQYF
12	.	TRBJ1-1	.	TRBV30	TGTGCCTGGAGTCTAACGAACACTGAAGCTTTCTTT	CAWSLTNTEAFF
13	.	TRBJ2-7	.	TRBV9	TGTGCCAGCAGCGTAGTTGGAGGGGACGAGCAGTACTTC	CASSVVGGDEQYF
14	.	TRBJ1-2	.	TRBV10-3	TGTGCCATCAGTGAAGCGGGGGGCTTCTCTGGCTACACCTTC	CAISEAGGFSGYTF
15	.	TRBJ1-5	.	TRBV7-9	TGTGCCAGCACAAGTGGTGAGGGAGCAGGTCAGCCCCAGCATTTT	CASTSGEGAGQPQHF
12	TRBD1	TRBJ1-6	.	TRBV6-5	TGTGCCAGCAGGGACAGGGGGTCACCCCTCCACTTT	CASRDRGSPLHF
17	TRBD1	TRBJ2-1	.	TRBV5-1	TGCGCCAGCAGCTTGACGTATGGGACAGGGGACGGCAATGAGCAGTTCTTC	CASSLTYGTGDGNEQFF
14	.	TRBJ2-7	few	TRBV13	TGTGCCAGCAGTAGGGGACGACCCTCTTACGAGCAGTACTTC	CASSRGRPSYEQYF
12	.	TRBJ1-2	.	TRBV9	TGTGCCAGCAGCCTACGTCAAACGGGCTACACCTTC	CASSLRQTGYTF
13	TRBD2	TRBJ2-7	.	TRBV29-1	TGCAGCGTGAACAGGCCCGGGGGGTACGAGCAGTACTTC	CSVNRPGGYEQYF
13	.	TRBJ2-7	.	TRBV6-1	TGTGCCAGCAGTGAAACTCCCTCCTACGAGCAGTACTTC	CASSETPSYEQYF
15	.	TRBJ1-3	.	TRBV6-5	TGTGCCAGCAGTTACTCGAAGGGGACTGGAAACACCATATATTTT	CASSYSKGTGNTIYF
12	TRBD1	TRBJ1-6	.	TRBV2	TGTGCCAGACAGGGGGTCGGTTCACCCCTCCACTTT	CARQGVGSPLHF
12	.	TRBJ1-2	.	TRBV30	TGTGCCTGGATTACCCATCTCTATGGCTACACCTTC	CAWITHLYGYTF
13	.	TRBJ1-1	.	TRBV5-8	TGTGCCAGCAGCTTGGCTAGGGGTCGGGTGGCTTTCTTT	CASSLARGRVAFF
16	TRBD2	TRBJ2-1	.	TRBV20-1	TGCAGTGCTAGTCTACGGGAGGTGGGGTGGAGAAATGAGCAGTTCTTC	CSASLREVGWRNEQFF
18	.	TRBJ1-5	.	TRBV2	TGTGCCAGCAGACCGGAGCGGCAGTTCCTTGTGAGCAATCAGCCCCAGCATTTT	CASRPERQFLVSNQPQHF
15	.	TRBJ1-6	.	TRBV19	TGTGCCAGTAGTATTCAATGGGGATATAATTCACCCCTCCACTTT	CASSIQWGYNSPLHF
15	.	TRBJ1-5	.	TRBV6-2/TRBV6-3	TGTGCCAGCAGTTACCGGCAGGCTTTAAATCAGCCCCAGCATTTT	CASSYRQALNQPQHF
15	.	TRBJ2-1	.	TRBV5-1	TGCGCCAGCAGCTTGGTGGCAGGAGCCTACAATGAGCAGTTCTTC	CASSLVAGAYNEQFF